These 28 T cell receptor beta chains were all obtained from the same sample, sequenced in a study of Graves' ophthalmopathy and Graves' hyperthyroidism. RNA transcripts were the source from which TCR beta CDR3 regions were amplified. Scientists carried out first-round RT-PCR using HTBI primers and then a second-round multiplex PCR. From the multiplex PCR reads, TCRdb called clonotypes with MiXCR, one entry per CDR3 protein. The sample lists almost 750,000 distinct CDR3 sequences; around 40% were seen once. The sequencing input was peripheral blood. Receptors originate from an adult man with Graves' ophthalmopathy.

V is TRBV25-1 and J is TRBJ2-5, with 11 positions matching TRBD2. The CDR3 has 16 amino acids. CDR1 is MGHDK and CDR2 is SYGVNS in the germline V gene. The V gene end was trimmed by 6 bases and the J gene end by 4 bases; junction bases not matched to a gene: 10. The CDR3 is CASSPLTSGTRETQYF. For the CDR3, the DNA is TGTGCCAGCAGCCCACTGACTAGCGGGACCCGAGAGACCCAGTACTTC.

This clonotype came up many times. This chain links TRBV20-1 with TRBJ1-1, with D perhaps matching TRBD1 (5 bases). Germline CDR1 DFQATT, CDR2 SNEGSKA (reference sequence). This CDR3 contains 13 residues. The germline V and J ends were trimmed by 5 bases and 5 bases, with 15 bases remaining between them. The CDR3 coding sequence is TGCAGTGCTCGGTGGGACCTGAGGACTGAAGCTTTCTTT. This encodes CSARWDLRTEAFF.

There are a few counts of this clonotype. The chain uses TRBV20-1 and TRBJ2-7; 8 bases line up with TRBD2. The CDR3 has 15 amino acids. Trimming at V came to 6 bases and at J to 3 bases, leaving 13 bases not matched to a gene. Germline V gives CDR1 DFQATT, CDR2 SNEGSKA (reference sequence). The CDR3 region is CSASRGAGVNYEQYF. For the CDR3, the DNA is TGCAGTGCCTCAAGGGGAGCGGGAGTAAACTACGAGCAGTACTTC.

V usage is TRBV24-1 and J usage is TRBJ1-5, with a weak D call TRBD1 (6 bases). The CDR3 has 14 residues. Deletions cut 11 bases from V and 3 bases from J, with 16 bases between. Germline values: CDR1 KGHDR, CDR2 SFDVKD. CDR3 sequence reads: CASTSNRVNQPQHF. DNA for the CDR3: TGTGCCAGCACCTCTAACAGGGTCAATCAGCCCCAGCATTTT.

The J gene is TRBJ2-2, the V gene TRBV25-1; 9 nucleotides line up with TRBD1. CDR1 is MGHDK, CDR2 SYGVNS, per germline. V shed 4 bases and J 3 bases; nucleotides not matched to a gene: 6. The CDR3 consists of 16 residues. The CDR3 loop is CASSAMGQGDTGELFF. The DNA for the CDR3 is TGTGCCAGCAGTGCTATGGGACAGGGAGACACCGGGGAGCTGTTTTTT.

This clonotype has a count of ten or more. The CDR3 DNA is TGTGCCAGCAGCCCTGAGGGCAGGGGACAGCCCCAGCATTTT. Its translation is CASSPEGRGQPQHF. This chain joins TRBV7-9 and TRBJ1-5; D is perhaps TRBD1 (6 bases). This CDR3 is built from 14 residues. V shed 5 bases and J shed 7 bases, with 15 bases lying between them. The germline CDR1 and CDR2 sequences are SEHNR and FQNEAQ (reference sequence). The whole variable domain, filled in from reference TRBV7-9 and TRBJ1-5, reads DTGVSQNPRHKITKRGQNVTFRCDPISEHNRLYWYRQTLGQGPEFLTYFQNEAQLEKSRLLSDRFSAERPKGSFSTLEIQRTEQGDSAMYLCASSPEGRGQPQHFGDGTRLSIL.

The J gene is TRBJ2-5, the V gene TRBV2; 10 nucleotides match TRBD2. The germline gives CDR1 SNHLY, CDR2 FYNNEI. This CDR3 has 19 residues. After removal of 2 bases from V and 2 bases from J, the junction contained 14 bases not matched to a gene. The CDR3 DNA reads TGTGCCAGCAGTGAAAGTGGCGGCCTAGCGGGGGCACTACAAGAGACCCAGTACTTC. It encodes CASSESGGLAGALQETQYF.

This CDR3 reads CASSTMTGSGEQYF. The CDR3 nucleotides are TGTGCCAGCAGTACGATGACAGGGTCAGGCGAGCAGTACTTC. The chain employs TRBV2 and TRBJ2-5, with TRBD1 matching over 7 bases. The DNA end lines up better with TRBJ2-7; the J call may be wrong. Germline CDR1 SNHLY, CDR2 FYNNEI. The CDR3 loop spans 14 amino acids.

Here the CDR3 DNA reads TGCGCCAGCAGCTTGGAACAGGGGTTCAACTATGGCTACACCTTC. It encodes CASSLEQGFNYGYTF. This chain uses TRBV5-1 with TRBJ1-2; 7 positions agree with TRBD1. Per the germline V gene, CDR1 is SGHRS and CDR2 is YFSETQ. The V and J ends lost 0 bases and 2 bases, in that order; junction bases with no gene match: 4. The CDR3 is 15 residues long.

The chain employs TRBV19 and TRBJ2-7; D is ambiguous. The CDR3 totals 11 residues. V gave up 10 bases and J gave up 4 bases, with 11 bases separating them. Looked up from germline, CDR1 is LNHDA and CDR2 is SQIVND (reference sequence). The CDR3 sequence: CATSMGYEQYF. In nucleotides, the CDR3 is TGTGCCACCTCTATGGGGTACGAGCAGTACTTC.

This clonotype was recorded at least ten times. The V gene is TRBV2, the J gene TRBJ1-2; the D gene is possibly TRBD1 (5 bases). With 10 bases removed from V and 4 bases from J, the gap between germline ends came to 16 bases. Per germline, CDR1 SNHLY and CDR2 FYNNEI. The CDR3 has 13 residues. The CDR3 DNA reads TGTGCCATACTCAGGGTTGTAGGCTATGGCTACACCTTC. This sequence encodes CAILRVVGYGYTF.

This clonotype occurred many times. The genes are TRBV25-1 and TRBJ1-1; D call uncertain. Trimming stripped 3 bases from V and 11 bases from J, with 13 bases between. This CDR3 has 12 residues. From germline, CDR1 is MGHDK and CDR2 SYGVNS. CDR3: CASSDEYLRAFF. In nucleotides, the CDR3 is TGTGCCAGCAGTGACGAGTACCTCAGGGCTTTCTTT.

This clonotype was seen a few times. The chain employs TRBV29-1 and TRBJ2-3, with D perhaps matching TRBD1 or TRBD2 (5 bases each). The CDR3 has 13 amino acids. Germline V gene sequence: CDR1 SQVTM, CDR2 ANQGSEA. V was cut by 3 bases and J by 4 bases, with 11 bases left in between. The CDR3 DNA is TGCAGCGTTGAGGGGGTAGGCCCAGATACGCAGTATTTT. Protein product: CSVEGVGPDTQYF.

The sample holds a few counts of this clonotype. J is TRBJ2-2 and V is TRBV25-1; D is perhaps TRBD2 (5 bases). Per the germline V gene, CDR1 is MGHDK and CDR2 is SYGVNS. CDR3 size: 18 residues. V shed 6 bases and J shed 7 bases, with 27 bases lying between them. The CDR3: CASRRIGKAVEKIGELFF. For the CDR3, the DNA is TGTGCCAGCAGGAGGATCGGGAAGGCTGTAGAAAAAATCGGGGAGCTGTTTTTT.

Note on this clonotype: No conserved phenylalanine or tryptophan is present at the end of the CDR3, so a read error is the likely explanation. V gene TRBV19 combines with J gene TRBJ1-1, with a possible D match to TRBD1 (5 bases). Trimming shortened V by 3 bases and J by 1 base, and 15 bases separated the two germline ends. The CDR3 is 16 amino acids. The germline V gene encodes CDR1 LNHDA and CDR2 SQIVND (reference sequence). CDR3 bases: TGTGCCAGTAGTATCGGACGGGGCGAGGGGAACACTGAAGCTTTCCTT. It translates to CASSIGRGEGNTEAFL.

V usage is TRBV7-2 and J usage is TRBJ2-5; a possible D gene is TRBD1 (6 bases). The CDR3 is 13 amino acids. Germline values: CDR1 SGHTA, CDR2 FQGNSA. Trimming removed 6 bases from V and 3 bases from J, with 11 bases in between. The CDR3 region is CASRLDSEETQYF. In DNA, the CDR3 is TGTGCCAGCAGGCTGGACAGTGAAGAGACCCAGTACTTC.

For this clonotype: The junction departs from the called germline gene at one end, perhaps through a read error. The V call is TRBV25-1, the J call TRBJ2-5; TRBD2 matches 13 bases. This CDR3 has 15 residues. Germline V CDR1 and CDR2: MGHDK, SYGVNS. The CDR3 DNA reads TGTGCCTGCAGTGGACTAGCGGGAGCTCTGGAGACCCAGTACTTC. It encodes CACSGLAGALETQYF.

The chain links TRBV20-1 to TRBJ2-5, with 8 bases aligning to TRBD2. CDR3 length: 14 amino acids. Per germline, CDR1 DFQATT and CDR2 SNEGSKA (reference sequence). The trim removed 3 bases at V and 5 bases at J, leaving 8 bases unmatched. In DNA, the CDR3 is TGCAGTGCTAGCCCCCCGGGACTAGTGGAGACCCAGTACTTC. Protein product: CSASPPGLVETQYF.

This clonotype was observed a few times. The chain employs TRBV2 and TRBJ2-7; the D gene is possibly TRBD1 (6 bases). CDR3 length: 16 amino acids. The germline CDR1 and CDR2 sequences are SNHLY and FYNNEI. V was shortened by 3 bases and J by 6 bases, with 21 bases between the two germline ends. The CDR3 is CASSDGPWQGSGEQYF. The CDR3 bases are TGTGCCAGCAGTGACGGGCCCTGGCAGGGGAGTGGCGAGCAGTACTTC.

This clonotype has a handful of counts. V is TRBV2 and J is TRBJ2-7; no firm D call. V was trimmed by 8 bases and J by 1 base, leaving 6 bases between them. This CDR3 is built from 11 residues. Germline V gene data show CDR1 as SNHLY and CDR2 as FYNNEI. The CDR3 protein is CASQTSYEQYF. The CDR3 nucleotides are TGTGCCAGCCAGACATCCTACGAGCAGTACTTC.

The V and J genes are TRBV10-3 and TRBJ2-7; D may be TRBD2 (6 bases). Trimming removed 10 bases at V and 2 bases at J, with 15 bases between. CDR1 and CDR2 from the germline V gene are ENHRY and SYGVKD. This CDR3 region has 13 residues. CDR3 sequence: CATNAGPTYEQYF. CDR3 nucleotide sequence: TGTGCCACCAACGCGGGGCCAACCTACGAGCAGTACTTC.

The J gene is TRBJ1-2, the V gene TRBV25-1; the match to TRBD1 covers 7 bases. Unmatched junction bases numbered 15, after V lost 6 bases and J lost 5 bases. Germline CDR1 is MGHDK and CDR2 is SYGVNS. The length of the CDR3 is 16 residues. CDR3: CASSQSQGRGDYGYTF. Here the CDR3 DNA reads TGTGCCAGCAGCCAATCTCAGGGCAGGGGGGATTATGGCTACACCTTC.

The V and J genes are TRBV12-3 or TRBV12-4 and TRBJ1-2; D is possibly TRBD1 (6 bases). The V and J ends lost 6 bases and 6 bases respectively, with 20 bases between them. The CDR3 loop spans 15 amino acids. CDR3 sequence reads: CASSSPGQGLHGYTF. Here the CDR3 DNA reads TGTGCCAGCAGCTCCCCCGGGCAGGGGCTTCATGGCTACACCTTC.

This clonotype appeared a few times. The chain carries TRBV2 and TRBJ2-2; perhaps TRBD1 as D (6 bases). The CDR3 is 14 amino acids. Trimming took 5 bases from V and 5 from J, leaving 12 bases between them. The V gene's germline CDR1 is SNHLY and CDR2 FYNNEI. The chain's CDR3 is CASSFDRTTGELFF. CDR3 in DNA: TGTGCCAGCAGTTTCGACAGGACAACCGGGGAGCTGTTTTTT.

This clonotype was seen at least ten times. The chain is built from TRBV29-1 and TRBJ2-7; D call uncertain. The CDR3 totals 12 residues. The V end lost 2 bases, the J end lost 3 bases, and 8 bases lay between the germline ends. Germline lookup yields CDR1 SQVTM and CDR2 ANQGSEA. The CDR3 loop is CSVELAGYEQYF. The CDR3 DNA is TGCAGCGTTGAATTGGCAGGCTACGAGCAGTACTTC.

This clonotype was detected once. The V gene is TRBV20-1, the J gene TRBJ1-2; TRBD1 aligns across 7 bases. CDR3 size: 12 residues. Germline CDR1 DFQATT, CDR2 SNEGSKA (reference sequence). The CDR3 sequence: CRARTGRYGYTF. DNA for the CDR3: TGCAGGGCCCGGACAGGCCGTTATGGCTACACCTTC.

The sample holds one count of this clonotype. The chain is built from TRBV2 and TRBJ1-5; 8 bases match TRBD1. This CDR3 spans 17 amino acids. J lost 4 bases, V lost 6 bases, and 14 bases had no gene match. In germline, CDR1 is SNHLY, CDR2 FYNNEI. The CDR3 loop is CASRDSGTGQLNQPQHF. The CDR3, as DNA: TGTGCCAGCAGGGACTCCGGGACAGGTCAGCTGAATCAGCCCCAGCATTTT. The entire variable domain, with the rest obtained from reference TRBV2 and TRBJ1-5, is as follows: EPEVTQTPSHQVTQMGQEVILRCVPISNHLYFYWYRQILGQKVEFLVSFYNNEISEKSEIFDDQFSVERPDGSNFTLKIRSTKLEDSAMYFCASRDSGTGQLNQPQHFGDGTRLSIL.

The V and J genes are TRBV20-1 and TRBJ1-2; 8 bases match TRBD1. This CDR3 has 15 residues. The germline CDR1 and CDR2 sequences are DFQATT and SNEGSKA (reference sequence). Trimming cost V 0 bases and J 4 bases; bases outside gene matches: 7. CDR3 nucleotide sequence: TGCAGTGCTAGAGATCAGGGGGCGTCTACCTATGGCTACACCTTC. Translation: CSARDQGASTYGYTF.